The rows below give T cell receptor beta chains drawn from one sample of a study of blood T cell repertoires in COVID-19. Repertoires were generated with immunoSEQ multiplex PCR, while TCRdb's copy carries only in-frame clones and drops some. The repertoire holds around 150,000 clones, with 90% as singletons. The material sequenced was peripheral blood. The receptors derive from a man aged 55 to 70 with active or convalescent COVID-19. Both conserved end residues are part of each CDR3. A D gene is named only where the DNA matches it firmly. Rows give clone size only sometimes, using once, few, many, or a class for an expanded clone.

j_call clone_size v_call d_call cdr3_nt cdr3_aa
TRBJ2-5 NA TRBV5-1 NA TGCGCCAGCAGCGACCCGGAGGGGATGGAGACCCAGTACTTC CASSDPEGMETQYF
TRBJ1-2 NA TRBV6-4 NA TGTGCCAGCAGTGACTCCGGCCAGGGAAACTATGGCTACACCTTC CASSDSGQGNYGYTF
TRBJ1-5 NA TRBV2 NA TGTGCCAGCAACGGACTGGGATATAGCAATCAGCCCCAGCATTTT CASNGLGYSNQPQHF
TRBJ1-2 once TRBV12-3/TRBV12-4 NA TGTGCCAGCAGTTTTGAGGGCTCCTATGGCTACACCTTC CASSFEGSYGYTF
TRBJ2-6 once TRBV3-1/TRBV3-2 NA TGTGCCAGCAGCCAAGACTCTACGGGGGGGACAGGGCGTTCTGGGGCCAACGTCCTGACTTTC CASSQDSTGGTGRSGANVLTF
TRBJ1-5 NA TRBV29-1 NA TGCAGCGCGTCCAGGGAAAATCAGCCCCAGCATTTT CSASRENQPQHF
TRBJ1-1 NA TRBV29-1 TRBD1 TGCAGCGTTCACAGGGGAACTGAAGCTTTCTTT CSVHRGTEAFF
TRBJ1-5 NA TRBV7-2 TRBD1 TGTGCCAGCAGCTTAGTAGGGACAGGGGAAGGCAATCAGCCCCAGCATTTT CASSLVGTGEGNQPQHF
TRBJ2-2 NA TRBV29-1 TRBD2 TGCAGCGTTGATAGTCGGGGGGAAGCCGGGGAGCTGTTTTTT CSVDSRGEAGELFF
TRBJ2-7 NA TRBV7-6 TRBD2 TGTGCCAGCAGCTTAGCCGGACTAGCGGACCACGGGGAGCAGTACTTC CASSLAGLADHGEQYF
TRBJ2-5 NA TRBV5-6 TRBD1 TGTGCCAGCAGCTTACAGGGGGCGGGAGAGACCCAGTACTTC CASSLQGAGETQYF
TRBJ2-2 NA TRBV5-1 TRBD2 TGCGCCAGCAGGGGACTAGCGGGAACCGGGGAGCTGTTTTTT CASRGLAGTGELFF
TRBJ1-5 NA TRBV4-1 NA TGCGCCAGCAGCCAAGCAAGCCAGGGGAATCAGCCCCAGCATTTT CASSQASQGNQPQHF